Sequencing of this T cell receptor beta chain was carried out in a study of regulatory T cells in long-lasting Graves disease. Study-wide context: Patients newly diagnosed with Graves' had been on antithyroid drugs for under 3 months.

Points from the study as a whole: Lower TCR diversity characterized persistent Graves' patients relative to newly diagnosed patients.

Through Arm-PCR of CDR3 regions and iRepertoire HTBI primers, TCR beta libraries were built. TCRdb passed the multiplex PCR reads through MiXCR, listing each CDR3 protein once. The repertoire holds about 500,000 distinct CDR3 sequences, with 12% as singletons. CDR1 KGHSH and CDR2 LQKENI come from the germline V gene. CDR3 length: 17 residues. V was clipped by 3 bases and J by 1 base; unmatched bases: 11. Noted time point: newly diagnosed GD, antithyroid drugs for less than 3 months. After RNA was extracted from PBMCs, the TCR library was made from it. This clonotype has a count of ten or more. Its antigen is not known. These data were likewise used in another study, on T cells in Graves' hyperthyroidism and ophthalmopathy. Per that study: TCR CDR3 underwent first-round RT-PCR with the HTBI primer set. Ophthalmopathy, as predicted by the model, came a median around 6 months after the prediction.

The TCR was taken from a woman aged 25 to 45 with Graves disease. Sequenced here: peripheral blood mononuclear cells (PBMCs), sampled at new diagnosis, from a patient treated with antithyroid drugs. The chain uses TRBV18 and TRBJ1-2, with 7 bases fitting TRBD1. CDR3 sequence: CASSPGTVSFLNYGYTF. The CDR3 DNA reads as TGTGCCAGCTCACCTGGGACAGTCTCCTTCCTTAACTATGGCTACACCTTC.